What follows describes a single T cell receptor (beta chain). This sample was included in a study of OX40 agonist ivuxolimab in advanced cancers. Assay: immunoSEQ multiplex PCR; the TCRdb copy retains only in-frame clones and omits some. The table lists about 67,000 clones, about nine tenths of them singletons, with around 2.2% in the top ten. This sample comprised CD4+ or CD8+ T cells sorted from blood, obtained in a trial of the OX40 agonist ivuxolimab. The receptor was derived from an adult with an advanced solid tumor such as melanoma, head and neck, liver or kidney cancer.

DNA of the CDR3: TGTGCCAGTAGTATTAGGGGAGGGGATAACAATCAGCCCCAGCATTTT. Its translation: CASSIRGGDNNQPQHF. The rearrangement uses TRBV19 and TRBJ1-5, with D possibly being TRBD1 (5 bases). The germline CDR1 and CDR2 sequences are LNHDA and SQIVND (reference sequence). The CDR3 is 16 amino acids. The V gene lost 3 bases and the J gene lost 3 bases, with 15 bases spanning the gap. The variable domain in full, completed from reference TRBV19 and TRBJ1-5, reads DGGITQSPKYLFRKEGQNVTLSCEQNLNHDAMYWYRQDPGQGLRLIYYSQIVNDFQKGDIAEGYSVSREKKESFPLTVTSAQKNPTAFYLCASSIRGGDNNQPQHFGDGTRLSIL.